The clone carrying this T cell receptor beta chain was counted a single time. Vbeta (60) and Jbeta (13) primers were used in the PCR. Sequencing was performed with immunoSEQ multiplex PCR; in TCRdb, only in-frame clones are kept and a portion is missing. Among over 200,000 clones listed, more than 75% were seen once. The entry originates in a study of cytomegalovirus exposure and HLA in healthy donors. This CDR3 comprises 14 residues. Germline V lookup: CDR1 LNHDA, CDR2 SQIVND (reference sequence). The V gene lost 4 bases and the J gene lost 5 bases, with 9 bases spanning the gap. The origin of this receptor is a woman aged 40 to 49 in good health and CMV-seropositive. The material sequenced was PBMCs. This chain joins TRBV19 and TRBJ1-6, with D possibly TRBD1 on 5 matching bases. This CDR3 reads CASSTGLDNSPLHF. The CDR3, as DNA: TGTGCCAGTAGTACAGGGCTTGATAATTCACCCCTCCACTTT. The full variable domain, in which reference TRBV19 and TRBJ1-6 provide the parts outside the CDR3, is DGGITQSPKYLFRKEGQNVTLSCEQNLNHDAMYWYRQDPGQGLRLIYYSQIVNDFQKGDIAEGYSVSREKKESFPLTVTSAQKNPTAFYLCASSTGLDNSPLHFGNGTRLTVT.